Here is one T cell receptor (beta chain) with its context. Per the original methods: Amplified reference gene primers provided the basis for estimating nucleated cell counts. Only in-frame clones appear in the TCRdb table, and some are missing; sequencing was by immunoSEQ multiplex PCR. Clone size and the V and J calls come from that table; the DNA yielded D and trimming. The top ten clones hold about a sixth of a sample with approximately 92,000 clones, around nine tenths of them seen once. The germline V gene has CDR1 MNHEY and CDR2 SVGAGI. V lost 10 bases and J 6 bases, leaving 24 bases between the germline ends. The CDR3 loop spans 15 amino acids. The data originate from a study of blood T cell repertoires in COVID-19. Study at large: From the United States, Italy and Spain came samples of acute and convalescent COVID-19. The analysed material was cDNA or gDNA that came from T cells, B-cell-depleted T cells, or PBMCs.

Sequences were obtained from peripheral blood. The origin of this receptor is a woman aged 55 to 70 with COVID-19, enrolled during active disease. The J gene is TRBJ1-2, the V gene TRBV6-5; the D gene is possibly TRBD1 (5 bases). The CDR3, as DNA: TGTGCCACCACAAGGGGTGGGAGGGTAATAGATGGCTACACCTTC. Encoded protein: CATTRGGRVIDGYTF.